A selection of T cell receptor beta chains follows, all from one sample in a study of blood T cell repertoires in COVID-19. Sequencing used immunoSEQ multiplex PCR; TCRdb keeps in-frame clones, though not all of them. The sample includes about 80,000 clones, 70% to 90% seen only once; the top ten take 6.5% to 8.5%. Source material: peripheral blood. These receptors came from a man in his thirties or forties with acute or convalescent COVID-19. Both conserved end residues are part of each CDR3. The D gene is left open where the match is weak.

D	V	J	CDR3	DNA
TRBD2	TRBV28	TRBJ2-2	CASSLLAGGRELFF	TGTGCCAGCAGTTTACTAGCGGGAGGCCGGGAGCTGTTTTTT
TRBD1	TRBV7-9	TRBJ1-2	CASSHARGRSLYGYTF	TGTGCCAGCAGCCACGCCAGGGGGCGATCCCTCTATGGCTACACCTTC
TRBD2	TRBV4-3	TRBJ2-5	CASSQGRDAGGRGETQYF	TGCGCCAGCAGCCAAGGCCGAGATGCGGGAGGGCGTGGGGAGACCCAGTACTTC
-	TRBV2	TRBJ2-5	CASSDGPGETQYF	TGTGCCAGCAGTGATGGCCCGGGTGAGACCCAGTACTTC
TRBD2	TRBV5-1	TRBJ2-1	CASSFGTSVRSQQFF	TGCGCCAGCAGCTTCGGGACTAGCGTGAGAAGTCAGCAGTTCTTC
TRBD1	TRBV28	TRBJ1-4	CASSLQGAGLGNEKLFF	TGTGCCAGCAGCCTACAGGGGGCGGGATTAGGGAATGAAAAACTGTTTTTT
-	TRBV7-8	TRBJ2-6	CAGFGGRERGANVLTF	TGTGCCGGATTCGGTGGGAGAGAAAGAGGGGCCAACGTCCTGACTTTC
-	TRBV7-2	TRBJ2-2	CASSLVPAGELFF	TGTGCCAGCAGCTTAGTTCCTGCCGGGGAGCTGTTTTTT
TRBD2	TRBV16	TRBJ2-2	CASSQLRSTTVPGLAGRNPGELFF	TGTGCCAGCAGCCAACTCCGATCAACTACAGTCCCGGGACTAGCGGGCAGGAATCCCGGGGAGCTGTTTTTT
-	TRBV18	TRBJ2-7	CASSPDWGLYEQYF	TGTGCCAGCTCACCGGACTGGGGGCTGTACGAGCAGTACTTC
TRBD2	TRBV6-5	TRBJ2-5	CASSYSTSGDQETQYF	TGTGCCAGCAGTTACTCGACTAGCGGAGATCAAGAGACCCAGTACTTC
TRBD2	TRBV5-1	TRBJ2-2	CASSLTTSISGELFF	TGCGCCAGCAGCTTGACGACTAGCATCTCCGGGGAGCTGTTTTTT
-	TRBV4-1	TRBJ1-5	CASSQEGRSNQPQHF	TGCGCCAGCAGCCAAGAGGGGAGGAGCAATCAGCCCCAGCATTTT
-	TRBV1	TRBJ2-1	CTSSLRGGRVPNEQFF	TGCACCAGCAGCCTCAGAGGCGGGAGGGTGCCCAATGAGCAGTTCTTC
-	TRBV19	TRBJ2-3	CASSMARQASTDTQYF	TGTGCCAGTAGTATGGCCCGACAGGCTAGCACAGATACGCAGTATTTT
TRBD1	TRBV28	TRBJ1-6	CAISRQGAYYNSPLHF	TGTGCCATCTCTCGACAGGGGGCATACTATAATTCACCCCTCCACTTT
TRBD2	TRBV19	TRBJ2-1	CASSLAGGPGNEQFF	TGTGCCAGTAGTCTTGCGGGAGGGCCGGGGAATGAGCAGTTCTTC
-	TRBV19	TRBJ2-2	CASSIRRVNTGELFF	TGTGCCAGTAGTATCCGGAGGGTGAACACCGGGGAGCTGTTTTTT
-	TRBV5-4	TRBJ2-7	CASSCVIVEQYF	TGTGCCAGCAGCTGTGTAATAGTCGAGCAGTACTTC
-	TRBV28	TRBJ1-5	CASDKPKATQPQHF	TGTGCCAGTGACAAGCCAAAGGCCACTCAGCCCCAGCATTTT
-	TRBV11-2	TRBJ2-7	CASSLPTNTYEQYF	TGTGCCAGCAGCTTACCGACTAATACCTACGAGCAGTACTTC
-	TRBV12-3/TRBV12-4	TRBJ1-1	CASSRQENTEAFF	TGTGCCAGCAGCAGACAGGAGAACACTGAAGCTTTCTTT
TRBD2	TRBV30	TRBJ2-5	CAWSAPGSGRGEETQYF	TGTGCCTGGAGTGCTCCCGGAAGCGGGAGGGGGGAAGAGACCCAGTACTTC